The rows below give T cell receptor beta chains drawn from one sample of a study of blood T cell repertoires in COVID-19. Repertoires were generated with immunoSEQ multiplex PCR, while TCRdb's copy carries only in-frame clones and drops some. The sample lists some 170,000 clones, roughly 87% occurring once. Sequencing used peripheral blood. All receptors derive from a woman between 50 and 59 years old with acute or convalescent COVID-19. Each CDR3 is given with its conserved first and last residue. D genes are given only for firm matches. Only part of the rows carry a size: once, few, many, or a class if the clone is expanded.

v_call: TRBV7-2
clone_size: -
j_call: TRBJ1-2
d_call: TRBD1
cdr3_aa: CASSLDGTGEVRGYTF
cdr3_nt: TGTGCCAGCAGCTTAGATGGGACAGGGGAAGTGAGAGGCTACACCTTC

v_call: TRBV24-1
clone_size: -
j_call: TRBJ1-2
d_call: -
cdr3_aa: CATSDPKRGYTF
cdr3_nt: TGTGCCACCAGTGATCCCAAGAGGGGCTACACCTTC

v_call: TRBV4-3
clone_size: -
j_call: TRBJ1-1
d_call: -
cdr3_aa: CASSQGEYSTGEAFF
cdr3_nt: TGCGCCAGCAGCCAAGGCGAATACTCCACGGGTGAAGCTTTCTTT

v_call: TRBV30
clone_size: -
j_call: TRBJ2-1
d_call: TRBD2
cdr3_aa: CAWGLAHEQFF
cdr3_nt: TGTGCCTGGGGACTAGCTCATGAGCAGTTCTTC

v_call: TRBV3-1/TRBV3-2
clone_size: -
j_call: TRBJ2-7
d_call: -
cdr3_aa: CASSSPGLPIYEQYF
cdr3_nt: TGTGCCAGCAGCTCTCCGGGACTGCCGATCTACGAGCAGTACTTC

v_call: TRBV19
clone_size: -
j_call: TRBJ2-4
d_call: -
cdr3_aa: CASSISLPGLAKNIQYF
cdr3_nt: TGTGCCAGTAGTATAAGTCTCCCAGGGTTAGCCAAAAACATTCAGTACTTC

v_call: TRBV30
clone_size: -
j_call: TRBJ2-7
d_call: -
cdr3_aa: CAWSTPGPEQYF
cdr3_nt: TGTGCCTGGAGTACTCCAGGGCCCGAGCAGTACTTC

v_call: TRBV24-1
clone_size: few
j_call: TRBJ2-2
d_call: TRBD1
cdr3_aa: CATSDRDSLNTGELFF
cdr3_nt: TGTGCCACCAGTGATCGGGACAGTTTGAACACCGGGGAGCTGTTTTTT

v_call: TRBV3-1/TRBV3-2
clone_size: -
j_call: TRBJ1-2
d_call: -
cdr3_aa: CASSHSDSLRLGYTF
cdr3_nt: TGTGCCAGCAGCCATTCGGACAGCTTGAGACTCGGCTACACCTTC

v_call: TRBV7-6
clone_size: -
j_call: TRBJ1-2
d_call: -
cdr3_aa: CASSLGTAYGYTF
cdr3_nt: TGTGCCAGCAGCTTAGGGACAGCCTATGGCTACACCTTC

v_call: TRBV6-2/TRBV6-3
clone_size: -
j_call: TRBJ1-2
d_call: -
cdr3_aa: CASSYQNYGYTF
cdr3_nt: TGTGCCAGCAGTTACCAAAACTATGGCTACACCTTC

v_call: TRBV27
clone_size: -
j_call: TRBJ1-3
d_call: TRBD1
cdr3_aa: CASSSITGGAGNTIYF
cdr3_nt: TGTGCCAGCAGTTCGATAACAGGGGGAGCTGGAAACACCATATATTTT

v_call: TRBV7-6
clone_size: -
j_call: TRBJ1-2
d_call: -
cdr3_aa: CASSLGGGAGLYGYTF
cdr3_nt: TGTGCCAGCAGCTTAGGGGGAGGGGCAGGGCTCTATGGCTACACCTTC

v_call: TRBV7-2
clone_size: -
j_call: TRBJ2-7
d_call: TRBD2
cdr3_aa: CASSPRGGSSYEQYF
cdr3_nt: TGTGCCAGCAGCCCACGCGGGGGTTCCTCCTACGAGCAGTACTTC

v_call: TRBV5-4
clone_size: -
j_call: TRBJ2-5
d_call: TRBD2
cdr3_aa: CASSLPGGGIQETQYF
cdr3_nt: TGTGCCAGCAGTCTCCCTGGCGGGGGGATTCAAGAGACCCAGTACTTC

v_call: TRBV7-6
clone_size: -
j_call: TRBJ2-1
d_call: TRBD1
cdr3_aa: CASSLGRDRGYNEQFF
cdr3_nt: TGTGCCAGCAGCTTAGGAAGGGACAGGGGGTACAATGAGCAGTTCTTC

v_call: TRBV10-3
clone_size: -
j_call: TRBJ1-2
d_call: -
cdr3_aa: CAISESEVNYGYTF
cdr3_nt: TGTGCCATCAGTGAGTCTGAGGTAAACTATGGCTACACCTTC

v_call: TRBV11-3
clone_size: -
j_call: TRBJ2-5
d_call: TRBD1
cdr3_aa: CASSWGQGRQETQYF
cdr3_nt: TGTGCCAGCAGCTGGGGACAGGGGCGTCAAGAGACCCAGTACTTC

v_call: TRBV27
clone_size: -
j_call: TRBJ2-1
d_call: -
cdr3_aa: CASTSTFGEQFF
cdr3_nt: TGTGCCAGTACCTCCACTTTCGGTGAGCAGTTCTTC

v_call: TRBV2
clone_size: -
j_call: TRBJ2-5
d_call: -
cdr3_aa: CASSEVGAATVTQYF
cdr3_nt: TGTGCCAGCAGTGAAGTAGGAGCGGCCACCGTGACCCAGTACTTC

v_call: TRBV28
clone_size: -
j_call: TRBJ1-5
d_call: TRBD1
cdr3_aa: CASSLGQGYRQPQHF
cdr3_nt: TGTGCCAGCAGTTTAGGACAGGGCTATCGTCAGCCCCAGCATTTT

v_call: TRBV19
clone_size: few
j_call: TRBJ2-3
d_call: TRBD2
cdr3_aa: CASSPIAGGTDTQYF
cdr3_nt: TGTGCCAGTAGCCCAATAGCGGGAGGAACAGATACGCAGTATTTT

v_call: TRBV3-1/TRBV3-2
clone_size: -
j_call: TRBJ2-3
d_call: TRBD1
cdr3_aa: CASRIQGADTQYF
cdr3_nt: TGTGCCAGCAGAATACAGGGGGCAGATACGCAGTATTTT

v_call: TRBV2
clone_size: -
j_call: TRBJ1-1
d_call: TRBD1
cdr3_aa: CASETGVNTEAFF
cdr3_nt: TGTGCCAGCGAGACAGGGGTGAACACTGAAGCTTTCTTT

v_call: TRBV27
clone_size: once
j_call: TRBJ1-1
d_call: TRBD1
cdr3_aa: CASSPWGQVGSTFF
cdr3_nt: TGTGCCAGCAGTCCATGGGGACAGGTGGGTTCTACTTTCTTT

v_call: TRBV7-9
clone_size: -
j_call: TRBJ1-1
d_call: -
cdr3_aa: CASSSLSTPNTEAFF
cdr3_nt: TGTGCCAGCAGCTCCTTGTCGACACCGAACACTGAAGCTTTCTTT

v_call: TRBV1
clone_size: -
j_call: TRBJ2-7
d_call: -
cdr3_aa: CTSSQGLAGGPVEFEQYF
cdr3_nt: TGCACCAGCAGCCAGGGACTAGCGGGGGGGCCTGTCGAATTCGAGCAGTACTTC

v_call: TRBV6-2/TRBV6-3
clone_size: -
j_call: TRBJ1-2
d_call: -
cdr3_aa: CASSYFGRDYGYTF
cdr3_nt: TGTGCCAGCAGTTATTTCGGCAGGGACTATGGCTACACCTTC

v_call: TRBV19
clone_size: -
j_call: TRBJ2-7
d_call: -
cdr3_aa: CASSPGSSSYEQYF
cdr3_nt: TGTGCCAGTAGTCCAGGTTCCAGCTCCTACGAGCAGTACTTC

v_call: TRBV7-2
clone_size: -
j_call: TRBJ2-5
d_call: TRBD1
cdr3_aa: CASSPRTGGQETQYF
cdr3_nt: TGTGCCAGCAGCCCCCGTACAGGGGGCCAAGAGACCCAGTACTTC

v_call: TRBV5-1
clone_size: -
j_call: TRBJ2-2
d_call: -
cdr3_aa: CASSLDSSSGELFF
cdr3_nt: TGCGCCAGCAGCCTCGACTCGTCTAGCGGGGAGCTGTTTTTT

v_call: TRBV5-6
clone_size: -
j_call: TRBJ1-2
d_call: TRBD1
cdr3_aa: CASSRDRGYGYTF
cdr3_nt: TGTGCCAGCAGCCGGGACAGAGGTTATGGCTACACCTTC

v_call: TRBV3-1/TRBV3-2
clone_size: -
j_call: TRBJ1-1
d_call: -
cdr3_aa: CASSPRADSYTEAFF
cdr3_nt: TGTGCCAGCAGCCCTCGGGCGGACAGTTACACTGAAGCTTTCTTT

v_call: TRBV7-2
clone_size: many
j_call: TRBJ2-3
d_call: TRBD2
cdr3_aa: CASSLEVAGSYGTQYF
cdr3_nt: TGTGCCAGCAGCTTAGAGGTAGCGGGGTCTTACGGTACGCAGTATTTT

v_call: TRBV19
clone_size: -
j_call: TRBJ2-5
d_call: TRBD2
cdr3_aa: CASSRSSGTETQYF
cdr3_nt: TGTGCCAGTAGTAGGTCTAGCGGGACAGAGACCCAGTACTTC

v_call: TRBV5-1
clone_size: -
j_call: TRBJ2-7
d_call: -
cdr3_aa: CASSLAWDIGYEQYF
cdr3_nt: TGCGCCAGCAGCTTGGCATGGGACATCGGGTACGAGCAGTACTTC

v_call: TRBV5-1
clone_size: -
j_call: TRBJ1-2
d_call: -
cdr3_aa: CASRRISGDRALSYTF
cdr3_nt: TGCGCCAGCAGAAGAATATCAGGGGACCGAGCCCTATCCTACACCTTC

v_call: TRBV2
clone_size: -
j_call: TRBJ1-3
d_call: TRBD1
cdr3_aa: CAGRDRYTSGNTIYF
cdr3_nt: TGTGCCGGTAGGGACAGGTACACCTCTGGAAACACCATATATTTT

v_call: TRBV7-2
clone_size: few
j_call: TRBJ1-1
d_call: -
cdr3_aa: CASSLGGAEAFF
cdr3_nt: TGTGCCAGCAGCTTAGGGGGCGCTGAAGCTTTCTTT

v_call: TRBV4-1
clone_size: -
j_call: TRBJ1-6
d_call: -
cdr3_aa: CASSVPGIGSPLHF
cdr3_nt: TGCGCCAGCAGCGTCCCGGGGATAGGTTCACCCCTCCACTTT

v_call: TRBV6-2/TRBV6-3
clone_size: -
j_call: TRBJ1-1
d_call: -
cdr3_aa: CASSPSVLANTEAFF
cdr3_nt: TGTGCCAGCAGTCCCTCGGTTTTAGCAAACACTGAAGCTTTCTTT